This TCR beta chain was observed in a study of response to subunit inactivated influenza vaccine. General study findings and limits: Few new T cells, the authors suggested, are recruited by each seasonal influenza vaccination.

With V trimmed by 9 bases and J by 5 bases, 4 bases remained unmatched. This CDR3 spans 12 amino acids. Per the germline V gene, CDR1 is KGHSH and CDR2 is LQKENI. This clonotype was observed a handful of times. Its cognate antigen is unknown. TCRdb independently ran MiXCR on the RT-PCR reads; one entry per CDR3 protein. Here the sample spans around 710,000 distinct CDR3 sequences, approximately 14% being singletons. The rearrangement uses TRBV18 and TRBJ2-7; 10 bases match TRBD1. The clonotype originates from a man in his fifties or sixties who received an inactivated influenza vaccine. This specimen consisted of PBMCs from blood, obtained roughly 15 days before vaccination. CDR3 coding DNA: TGTGCCAGTTCGACAGGGGGCGACGAGCAGTACTTC. This codes for CASSTGGDEQYF.